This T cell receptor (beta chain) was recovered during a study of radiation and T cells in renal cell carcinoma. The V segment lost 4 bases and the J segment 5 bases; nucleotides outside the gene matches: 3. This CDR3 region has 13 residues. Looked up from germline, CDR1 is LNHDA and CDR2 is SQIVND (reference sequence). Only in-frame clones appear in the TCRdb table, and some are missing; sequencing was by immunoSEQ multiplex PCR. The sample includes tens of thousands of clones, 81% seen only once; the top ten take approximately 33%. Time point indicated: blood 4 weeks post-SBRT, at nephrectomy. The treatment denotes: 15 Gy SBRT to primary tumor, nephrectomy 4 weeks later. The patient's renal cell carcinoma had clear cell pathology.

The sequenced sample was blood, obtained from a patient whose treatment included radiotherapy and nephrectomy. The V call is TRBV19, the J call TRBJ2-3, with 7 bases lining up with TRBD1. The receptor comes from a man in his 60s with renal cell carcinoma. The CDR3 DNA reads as TGTGCCAGTAGTAGTCAGGGGGAAGATACGCAGTATTTT. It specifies CASSSQGEDTQYF.